What follows are 15 T cell receptor beta chains derived from one specimen sequenced in a study of blood T cell repertoires in COVID-19. Produced via immunoSEQ multiplex PCR; TCRdb's table is partial and in-frame only. The sample includes 75,000 to 100,000 clones, approximately 82% of them seen just once. The source material was peripheral blood. Receptors originate from a man in his fifties or sixties with active or convalescent COVID-19.

The V gene is TRBV5-4, the J gene TRBJ2-7; 9 positions agree with TRBD1. CDR1 is SGHNT and CDR2 is YYREEE in the germline V gene (reference sequence). The CDR3 loop spans 15 amino acids. V gave up 2 bases and J gave up 2 bases; unmatched junction bases: 5. Here the CDR3 DNA reads TGTGCCAGCAGCTTAACAGGACAGGGGACCTACGAGCAGTACTTC. It is translated as CASSLTGQGTYEQYF.

The CDR3: CASSPTVQETQYF. Here the CDR3 DNA reads TGTGCCAGCAGCCCGACAGTGCAAGAGACCCAGTACTTC. The chain is built from TRBV5-4 and TRBJ2-5; a weak D match, TRBD1 (5 bases). The ends were cut back, 4 bases at V and 2 bases at J, with 9 bases in the middle. CDR3 length equals 13 residues. In germline, CDR1 is SGHNT, CDR2 YYREEE (reference sequence).

For the CDR3, the DNA is TGTGCCAGCAGCCAAGGGACTACCGCTTACAATGAGCAGTTCTTC. Its protein product is CASSQGTTAYNEQFF. The V call is TRBV3-1 (or the pseudogene TRBV3-2), the J call TRBJ2-1; maybe TRBD2 (6 bases). Between the trimmed V and J ends, which lost 1 base and 4 bases, there was a span of 11 bases. Germline V CDR1 and CDR2: LGHDT, YNNKEL (reference sequence). The CDR3 runs to 15 residues.

CDR3 nucleotides: TGTGCCAGCACGACAGGCAACAATCAGCCCCAGCATTTT. Encoded protein: CASTTGNNQPQHF. The chain couples TRBV12-3 or TRBV12-4 to TRBJ1-5, with D tentatively TRBD1 (6 bases). This CDR3 comprises 13 residues. Deletions cut 7 bases from V and 3 bases from J, with 10 bases between.

CDR3 in DNA: TGTGCCAGCACCGGACAGGGCCACGAGCAGTACTTC. As protein: CASTGQGHEQYF. J is TRBJ2-7 and V is TRBV6-5, with 8 bases aligning to TRBD1. Germline assignment: CDR1 MNHEY and CDR2 SVGAGI. V was pared by 7 bases and J by 5 bases, with 4 bases of the junction left unmatched. The CDR3 has 12 amino acids.

The chain employs TRBV9 and TRBJ1-3, with 10 nucleotides matching TRBD1. Trimming took 4 bases from V and 4 from J; bases not matched to a gene: 5. This CDR3 has 15 residues. Germline lookup yields CDR1 SGDLS and CDR2 YYNGEE. The CDR3 DNA follows: TGTGCCAGCAGCCCCGGGACAGGGGCCGGAAACACCATATATTTT. It specifies CASSPGTGAGNTIYF.

V is TRBV6-5 and J is TRBJ1-1; 8 bases are a match to TRBD1. The length of the CDR3 is 13 residues. Trimming cost V 6 bases and J 5 bases; bases outside gene matches: 5. Germline V gene data show CDR1 as MNHEY and CDR2 as SVGAGI. The CDR3 loop is CASRQGARTEAFF. The CDR3 DNA sequence: TGTGCCAGCAGGCAGGGGGCACGGACTGAAGCTTTCTTT.

The chain recombines TRBV30 with TRBJ2-1; TRBD1 agrees at 10 bases. V shed 3 bases and J 7 bases; nucleotides not matched to a gene: 9. The CDR3 totals 15 residues. CDR1 and CDR2 (germline): GTSNPN, SVGIG (reference sequence). CDR3 sequence (DNA): TGTGCCTGGAGGACAGGGGGCTCCCCTTCTAATGAGCAGTTCTTC. Translating gives CAWRTGGSPSNEQFF.

This chain links TRBV28 with TRBJ2-5; 7 bases agree with TRBD2. Germline lookup yields CDR1 MDHEN and CDR2 SYDVKM. Trimming at V came to 2 bases and at J to 4 bases, leaving 7 bases not matched to a gene. The CDR3 is 15 amino acids. The CDR3 here is CASSLGRAGVETQYF. The DNA for the CDR3 is TGTGCCAGCAGTTTAGGGAGGGCGGGGGTAGAGACCCAGTACTTC.

The chain carries TRBV30 and TRBJ1-1, with D tentatively TRBD1 (6 bases). The V gene's germline CDR1 is GTSNPN and CDR2 SVGIG (reference sequence). Trimming shortened V by 1 base and J by 6 bases, and 18 bases separated the two germline ends. This CDR3 spans 15 amino acids. CDR3 sequence reads: CAWSAPSQGLAEAFF. The CDR3 DNA sequence: TGTGCCTGGAGTGCCCCCTCGCAGGGGTTGGCTGAAGCTTTCTTT.

The V call is TRBV7-2, the J call TRBJ1-3; tentatively, D is TRBD1 (6 bases). The CDR3 covers 13 residues. V gave up 4 bases and J gave up 4 bases, with 8 bases separating them. Germline V gives CDR1 SGHTA, CDR2 FQGNSA. The CDR3 sequence is CASSSGQGNTIYF. The CDR3 DNA follows: TGTGCCAGCAGCTCTGGACAGGGAAACACCATATATTTT.

This chain connects TRBV28 to TRBJ2-1, with 10 bases that match TRBD2. CDR1 MDHEN and CDR2 SYDVKM come from the germline V gene. The CDR3 is made up of 14 amino acids. V was clipped by 2 bases and J by 8 bases; unmatched bases: 3. Here the CDR3 reads CASSLSGGVDEQFF. For the CDR3, the DNA is TGTGCCAGCAGTTTAAGCGGGGGGGTTGATGAGCAGTTCTTC. The complete variable domain, with remaining parts taken from reference TRBV28 and TRBJ2-1, reads DVKVTQSSRYLVKRTGEKVFLECVQDMDHENMFWYRQDPGLGLRLIYFSYDVKMKEKGDIPEGYSVSREKKERFSLILESASTNQTSMYLCASSLSGGVDEQFFGPGTRLTVL.

The chain joins TRBV18 to TRBJ2-1; 8 nucleotides agree with TRBD2. Trimming cost V 6 bases and J 7 bases; bases outside gene matches: 11. The CDR3 is 15 residues long. Germline CDR1 and CDR2: KGHSH and LQKENI. The CDR3 coding sequence is TGTGCCAGCTCCTCGGGAAGCGGGGGTTCAAATGAGCAGTTCTTC. It translates to CASSSGSGGSNEQFF.

The rearrangement uses TRBV2 and TRBJ1-5; 8 bases fit TRBD1. The germline V gene encodes CDR1 SNHLY and CDR2 FYNNEI. V lost 6 bases to trimming and J lost 5 bases; unmatched junction nucleotides: 3. This CDR3 contains 13 residues. CDR3 sequence reads: CASRTTGDQPQHF. CDR3 DNA: TGTGCCAGCAGGACGACAGGGGATCAGCCCCAGCATTTT. Full variable domain (rest looked up from reference TRBV2 and TRBJ1-5): EPEVTQTPSHQVTQMGQEVILRCVPISNHLYFYWYRQILGQKVEFLVSFYNNEISEKSEIFDDQFSVERPDGSNFTLKIRSTKLEDSAMYFCASRTTGDQPQHFGDGTRLSIL.

The sample holds one count of this clone. V usage is TRBV10-2 and J usage is TRBJ1-1, with 7 bases matching TRBD1. The CDR3 is made up of 14 amino acids. V was pared by 6 bases and J by 1 base, with 5 bases of the junction left unmatched. Germline values: CDR1 WSHSY, CDR2 SAAADI. The CDR3 DNA sequence: TGCGCCAGCAGACTGACAGGGCCGAACACTGAAGCTTTCTTT. Translated: CASRLTGPNTEAFF.